These T cell receptor beta chains were read from a single sample in a study of a mutant IDH1 vaccine in newly diagnosed glioma. Sequencing used immunoSEQ multiplex PCR; TCRdb keeps in-frame clones, though not all of them. The sample gives 85,000 to 100,000 clones, over 75% of which show up once; roughly 6.9% is in the top ten. The sequences come from PBMCs, collected from a glioma patient treated with radiotherapy, temozolomide or both. The receptors originated from a man aged 40-50 years with glioma. The CDR3 runs from the conserved cysteine through the conserved F or W. D genes are given only for firm matches. Only some rows state a clone size, as once, few, many or a class for expanded clones.

V gene,J gene,D gene,clone size,CDR3 DNA,CDR3 protein
TRBV6-1,TRBJ2-7,TRBD2,-,TGTGCCAGCAGTGAACTAGCGGGAGGACATCTATACGAGCAGTACTTC,CASSELAGGHLYEQYF
TRBV7-6,TRBJ2-7,TRBD2,-,TGTGCCAGCAGCTTAGTTGGCGGGAGTTTCCACGAGCAGTACTTC,CASSLVGGSFHEQYF
TRBV5-1,TRBJ1-3,-,-,TGCGCCAGCAGCTTGATAGGACAAGAAAACACCATATATTTT,CASSLIGQENTIYF
TRBV29-1,TRBJ2-7,TRBD2,-,TGCAGCGCTGCCGGGACTAGCGCCTTCTCCTACGAGCAGTACTTC,CSAAGTSAFSYEQYF
TRBV2,TRBJ2-5,-,-,TGTGCCAGCAGTGAAGTCCGGGACCAAGAGACCCAGTACTTC,CASSEVRDQETQYF
TRBV4-2,TRBJ2-7,-,-,TGTGCCAGCAGCCAAGCTCGGTTCTACGAGCAGTACTTC,CASSQARFYEQYF
TRBV27,TRBJ2-3,TRBD2,once,TGTGCCAGCAGTTTACTAGGACTAGCGGGGACTAGCACAGATACGCAGTATTTT,CASSLLGLAGTSTDTQYF
TRBV6-1,TRBJ2-7,-,-,TGTGCCAGCAGTGTCCTACAGGGACCCTACGAGCAGTACTTC,CASSVLQGPYEQYF
TRBV5-6,TRBJ2-6,-,once,TGTGCCAGCAGCTTAACCAGAGGGTCTGGGGCCAACGTCCTGACTTTC,CASSLTRGSGANVLTF
TRBV28,TRBJ1-5,-,-,TGTGCCAGCATCCTCGGACAGACCAATCAGCCCCAGCATTTT,CASILGQTNQPQHF
TRBV4-1,TRBJ2-3,TRBD2,-,TGCGCCAGCAGCCAAGTTCGAAGACTAGCGGGAGGAGATACGCAGTATTTT,CASSQVRRLAGGDTQYF
TRBV6-5,TRBJ2-1,TRBD1,-,TGTGCCAGCAGGCAGACAGGGGGGACATACAATGAGCAGTTCTTC,CASRQTGGTYNEQFF
TRBV4-2,TRBJ2-3,-,-,TGTGCCAGCAGCCAAGTGGGGCTAAACCCTAGCACAGATACGCAGTATTTT,CASSQVGLNPSTDTQYF
TRBV5-4,TRBJ2-7,-,-,TGTGCCAGCAGCTTACGGCTAGAGAGGGGCGAGCAGTACTTC,CASSLRLERGEQYF
TRBV7-8,TRBJ2-7,-,-,TGTGCCAGCAGCTTAGGCCCCACTACGAACTACGAGCAGTACTTC,CASSLGPTTNYEQYF
TRBV5-4,TRBJ1-6,TRBD1,-,TGTGCCAGCAATAGGGGGCGAAATTCACCCCTCCACTTT,CASNRGRNSPLHF
TRBV7-9,TRBJ1-1,-,-,TGTGCCAGCAGCTTAGACTCTGGGCTTAACACTGAAGCTTTCTTT,CASSLDSGLNTEAFF
TRBV19,TRBJ1-5,TRBD1,-,TGTGCCAGTAGAACGCCGGGACAGGGCGATCAGCCCCAGCATTTT,CASRTPGQGDQPQHF
TRBV7-9,TRBJ1-1,-,-,TGTGCCAGCAGAATGACAGGTTTGAACACTGAAGCTTTCTTT,CASRMTGLNTEAFF
TRBV7-2,TRBJ2-5,-,once,TGTGCCAGCAGCTATAGATTAACGGAGACCCAGTACTTC,CASSYRLTETQYF
TRBV4-1,TRBJ2-7,TRBD2,-,TGCGCCAGCAGCCAACCCGGGGGGAGTCCATACGAGCAGTACTTC,CASSQPGGSPYEQYF
TRBV4-2,TRBJ2-2,TRBD1,-,TGTGCCAGCAGCCCCGAGGATCAAACAGGGGTGAGCACCGGGGAGCTGTTTTTT,CASSPEDQTGVSTGELFF
TRBV7-9,TRBJ1-1,-,-,TGTGCCAGCCTCCGAGTTAGCACTGAAGCTTTCTTT,CASLRVSTEAFF
TRBV11-2,TRBJ1-2,TRBD1,-,TGTGCCAGCAGCTCATATCACGAAGGACAGGGAGCCTATGGCTACACCTTC,CASSSYHEGQGAYGYTF
TRBV29-1,TRBJ2-5,TRBD2,-,TGCAGCGTGGCTTCAGGTAGCGGGGACCTTAAGGGCCAGTACTTC,CSVASGSGDLKGQYF
TRBV7-9,TRBJ2-1,TRBD1,-,TGTGCCAGCAGCTTAGCCTCGGGACAGCGAAATGAGCAGTTCTTC,CASSLASGQRNEQFF
TRBV5-1,TRBJ2-7,TRBD2,-,TGCGCCAGCAGCTTGGCCCTTAGGACTAGCGGGAGCCACGAGCAGTACTTC,CASSLALRTSGSHEQYF
TRBV7-2,TRBJ1-3,-,-,TGTGCCAGCAGTTGGGCCGGGGGGACGGTTGGAAACACCATATATTTT,CASSWAGGTVGNTIYF
TRBV7-6,TRBJ2-2,-,-,TGTGCCGGCAGCCCGGTGGTTCTCCGCGGGGAGCTGTTTTTT,CAGSPVVLRGELFF
TRBV6-6,TRBJ1-5,-,-,TGTGCCAGCAGTTACATGGGAGCGAGCAATCAGCCCCAGCATTTT,CASSYMGASNQPQHF
TRBV6-5,TRBJ1-1,TRBD1,-,TGTGCCAGCAGCGGACAGGGGGCTTCGTTGGCTGAAGCTTTCTTT,CASSGQGASLAEAFF
TRBV5-4,TRBJ1-3,TRBD1,-,TGTGCCAGCAGCGGTCCAGGGGGCGCGTACGGAAACACCATATATTTT,CASSGPGGAYGNTIYF
TRBV29-1,TRBJ2-7,-,-,TGCAGCGTTGAAAAAAAAGGGGGTACCTATTACGAGCAGTACTTC,CSVEKKGGTYYEQYF
TRBV28,TRBJ1-1,-,few,TGTGCCAGCACCTCGTGGGGGACTGAAGCTTTCTTT,CASTSWGTEAFF
TRBV7-9,TRBJ2-7,TRBD2,many,TGTGCCACTTCGGGGACTAGCGGGAGTTACGAGCAGTACTTC,CATSGTSGSYEQYF
TRBV30,TRBJ1-5,TRBD1,-,TGTGCCTGGAGTTCGGGACAGGGGAGCAATCAGCCCCAGCATTTT,CAWSSGQGSNQPQHF
TRBV7-3,TRBJ2-1,TRBD2,-,TGTGCCAGCAGCTTAAACCCGGGACTAGCGGGCCCTGAGCAGTTCTTC,CASSLNPGLAGPEQFF
TRBV7-8,TRBJ1-2,-,-,TGTGCCAGCAGCGTGGGCCAGGGAAGGCTTTATGGCTACACCTTC,CASSVGQGRLYGYTF
TRBV10-3,TRBJ2-1,TRBD2,few,TGTGCCTCGACGGGCGGGGGGCAAGGCAATGAGCAGTTCTTC,CASTGGGQGNEQFF
TRBV5-1,TRBJ2-5,-,-,TGCGCCAGCAGCTTGGCCAACAGAAATAGCCAAGAGACCCAGTACTTC,CASSLANRNSQETQYF
TRBV5-1,TRBJ1-4,-,-,TGCGCCAGCAGCTTGTCCGGACAGCGGAATGAAAAACTGTTTTTT,CASSLSGQRNEKLFF
TRBV7-3,TRBJ2-1,-,-,TGTGCCAGCAGCTTAGCGGGAAGCCCCCATGAGCAGTTCTTC,CASSLAGSPHEQFF
TRBV9,TRBJ2-1,-,-,TGTGCCAGCAGCGTAGACCCGAGAGGGGGCAATGAGCAGTTCTTC,CASSVDPRGGNEQFF
TRBV11-2,TRBJ1-2,-,once,TGTGCCAGCGCACAACAAGGAGGGGCCTCCTATGGCTACACCTTC,CASAQQGGASYGYTF
TRBV11-2,TRBJ2-7,TRBD1,-,TGTGCCAGCAGCTGGGACAGGGATTACGAGCAGTACTTC,CASSWDRDYEQYF
TRBV6-5,TRBJ2-2,-,-,TGTGCCACCAGGGTCTGGTACACCGGGGAGCTGTTTTTT,CATRVWYTGELFF
TRBV7-2,TRBJ2-5,-,-,TGTGCCAGCAGCTTATCCGGGGGCAGCGAGACCCAGTACTTC,CASSLSGGSETQYF
TRBV4-1,TRBJ1-2,-,medium-sized,TGCGCCAGCAGCCAAGATCCGGGACAAGGACCAAACTATGGCTACACCTTC,CASSQDPGQGPNYGYTF
TRBV6-5,TRBJ1-2,-,-,TGTGCCAGCAGTTACTCTCCGGGGCGGGGAGGCTATGGCTACACCTTC,CASSYSPGRGGYGYTF
TRBV28,TRBJ1-1,TRBD1,-,TGTGCCACCGAACAGGGGGCGTTGAACACTGAAGCTTTCTTT,CATEQGALNTEAFF
TRBV5-6,TRBJ2-2,-,few,TGTGCCAGCAGCTTGGGGCCTCGCGGATACGGGGAGCTGTTTTTT,CASSLGPRGYGELFF
TRBV5-1,TRBJ2-7,TRBD2,-,TGCGCCAGCAGCTTTGACGGGGGGACCCACGAGCAGTACTTC,CASSFDGGTHEQYF
TRBV12-5,TRBJ2-1,-,-,TGTGCTAGTGGTTTGGCCGTGTCTGGGCGGTCGGGGGTCTACAATGAGCAGTTCTTC,CASGLAVSGRSGVYNEQFF
TRBV6-4,TRBJ1-1,-,-,TGTGCCAGCAGTCATACCTGGGACACTGAAGCTTTCTTT,CASSHTWDTEAFF
TRBV2,TRBJ2-5,TRBD2,-,TGTGCCAGCAGGACTAGCGGGGGAGTGGCCCCCCCTAGGACCCAGTACTTC,CASRTSGGVAPPRTQYF